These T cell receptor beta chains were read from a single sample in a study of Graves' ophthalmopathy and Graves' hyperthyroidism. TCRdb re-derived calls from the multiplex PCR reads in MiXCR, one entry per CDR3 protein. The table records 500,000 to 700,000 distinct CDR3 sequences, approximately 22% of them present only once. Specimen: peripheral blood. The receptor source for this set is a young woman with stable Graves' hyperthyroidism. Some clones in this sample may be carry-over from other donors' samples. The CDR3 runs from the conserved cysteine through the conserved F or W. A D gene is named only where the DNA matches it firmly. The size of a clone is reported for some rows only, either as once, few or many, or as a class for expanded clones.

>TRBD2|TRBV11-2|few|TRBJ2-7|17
CASSFTAGLAEVYEQYF
TGTGCCAGCAGCTTTACCGCGGGACTAGCAGAGGTCTACGAGCAGTACTTC
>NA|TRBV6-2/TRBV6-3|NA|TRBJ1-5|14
CASRGFGANQPQHF
TGTGCCAGCAGGGGTTTCGGTGCCAATCAGCCCCAGCATTTT
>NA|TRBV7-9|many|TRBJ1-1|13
CASSLGLSTEAFF
TGTGCCAGCAGCTTAGGGCTGAGCACTGAAGCTTTCTTT
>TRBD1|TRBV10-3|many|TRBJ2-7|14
CAIGRGQGSYEQYF
TGTGCCATCGGTAGGGGACAGGGCTCCTACGAGCAGTACTTC
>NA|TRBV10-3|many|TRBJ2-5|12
CAISESQTYQYF
TGTGCCATCAGTGAGTCGCAAACTTACCAGTACTTC
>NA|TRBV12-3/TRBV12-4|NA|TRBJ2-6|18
CASSLARGRSSGANVLTF
TGTGCCAGCAGTTTAGCGCGGGGCCGGAGCTCTGGGGCCAACGTCCTGACTTTC
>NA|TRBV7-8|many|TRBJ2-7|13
CASSLLGSSEQYF
TGTGCCAGCAGCTTATTGGGTTCCTCCGAGCAGTACTTC
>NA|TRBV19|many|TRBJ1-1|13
CASSKARGTEAFF
TGTGCCAGTAGTAAAGCCAGGGGCACTGAAGCTTTCTTT
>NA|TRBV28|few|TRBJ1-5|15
CASSLAHRVNQPQHF
TGTGCCAGCAGCCTAGCCCACAGGGTCAATCAGCCCCAGCATTTT
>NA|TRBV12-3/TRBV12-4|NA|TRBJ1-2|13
CASSSSRQAGYTF
TGTGCCAGCAGTTCCTCGAGACAGGCGGGCTACACCTTC